This TCR beta chain was profiled in a study of cytomegalovirus exposure and HLA in healthy donors (dated by TCRdb to about 2017). A note on the overall study: In an earlier analysis of about 560 of the donors, 250 to 300 Gb of sequence data and about 110 million unique TCR beta sequences from 180 million or so T cells were reported. Typing coverage differed by locus: A, B, C, DRB1 and DQB1 were typed in roughly 620-630 donors, DQA1 in approximately 520, DPA1 in some 600, and DPB1 in just under 480. The aim of the study was to test whether cataloging public T cell receptors could identify signatures of past pathogen exposure. Roughly 300 gigabases of sequencing data and tens of millions of unique TCR sequences were included in an early release covering about 700 HLA-typed donors. On average, over 200,000 unique TCR beta nucleotide sequences were sequenced per donor among about 400 genotyped donors of the cohort, with about 19% of those sequences being non-productive. Because of strong linkage in the cohort, four to six DR-DQ haplotypes were treated as single units for association and clustering. An earlier analysis of roughly 600 of the donors used high-throughput TCR beta sequencing to judge whether each TCR beta V gene segment behaved as functional or pseudogenic. A later genetic analysis used genome-wide SNP genotypes for about 65% of the roughly 670 donors, treating that subset as a discovery cohort. The study profiled the T cell repertoires of 500 to 800 subjects by immunosequencing and related them to cytomegalovirus serostatus. Of the approximately 400 genotyped donors, approximately 80% were placed in the genetic ancestry cluster associated with self-reported Caucasian donors. To predict cytomegalovirus infection status, the study brought together high-throughput TCR immunosequencing, statistical association of individual TCRs with disease status, and machine learning. Alongside the repertoire data, information on donor age, sex, ethnicity and CMV serostatus was compiled. Rather than drawing on any new phenotypic data, the later analysis identified candidate immune exposures from TCR beta sequences and the way those sequences occurred across donors. All discovery cohort repertoires had been generated on a single sequencing platform. HLA typing included class I and class II loci at four-digit resolution. A later analysis re-analyzed previously published TCR beta repertoires from about 730 donors and added high-resolution HLA genotyping to study TCR occurrence patterns. A separate validation cohort of 100 to 150 different subjects was used in addition to the roughly 700-subject first cohort.

Receptors were amplified or captured by the immunoSEQ multiplex PCR assay. For the multiplex PCR, a mixture combining 60 forward primers for TCR Vbeta segments and 13 reverse primers for TCR Jbeta segments was used. The CDR3 region of rearranged TCR beta genes was amplified from genomic DNA by a multiplex PCR assay. The Illumina HiSeq System was used to sequence the amplified TCR beta libraries as 87-base-pair reads. On the study's bioinformatics: A later analysis tallied roughly 76 million unique TCR beta chains across the approximately 670 repertoires, and about 10 million of those chains were shared by two or more donors. To remove PCR and sequencing errors, raw reads were error-corrected and collapsed into unique sequences using a nearest-neighbor algorithm that merged closely related sequences. CDR3 sequences were aligned to IMGT reference sequences to assign V, D and J gene segments. For a sequence to be retained, a match of at least six nucleotides was required to both a V gene segment and a J gene segment. A rearrangement was called productive if the CDR3 had no stop codons and remained in frame with V and J, and every other rearrangement was called non-productive. CDR3 was defined according to IMGT convention as the region running from the second conserved V-encoded cysteine to the conserved J-encoded phenylalanine. In an earlier analysis of some 550 of the donors, sequences lacking an unambiguous match to a single V gene segment were excluded. In an earlier analysis of several hundred of the donors, a V segment was called functional when productive rearrangements were above 56.7%, and segregating when the standard deviation between donors exceeded 5%. A statistical classification framework was developed to diagnose cytomegalovirus status using the catalog of TCR beta chain sequences. In a later analysis, TCR nucleotide sequences were compared against IMGT/GENE-DB human TR gene sequences so that V and J genes could be assigned. Using the TCRdist pipeline, a later analysis assigned CDR3 sequences along with most-parsimonious VDJ recombination scenarios. A later analysis defined each TCR beta chain by its CDR3 amino acid sequence plus V-gene family, and excluded reads lacking a unique V-gene family. A later analysis removed 600 or so highly shared, low-generation-probability nucleotide sequences to deal with suspected cross-contamination and a sequencing artifact. A later analysis calculated a clonal expansion index for each public chain from normalized within-repertoire ranks of inferred template counts. Generation probabilities in a later analysis came from a VDJ recombination model fitted to out-of-frame rearrangements, and those results were checked against IGoR. In a later analysis, TCR-TCR, TCR-HLA and TCR-CMV co-occurrence was scored with hypergeometric tests, and a repertoire-size bias correction was applied to TCR pairs. In a later analysis, false discovery rates were estimated by permuting HLA or CMV assignments 20 times. In a later analysis, co-occurring TCRs were grouped with DBSCAN, and TCRdist sequence similarity was added when clustering was performed within HLA-allele-positive subsets. Repertoires with fewer than 30,000 or more than 120,000 public chains were left out of co-occurrence clustering, as were five repertoires with anomalous nucleotide sharing. Entries here come from immuneACCESS through TCRdb and include only in-frame sequences with V and J called. Some clones fail to appear in such tables; in the studies checked, an unresolved V gene covers under half of the shortfall, and the cause of the remainder is unknown. That table is the source of V, J and clone size, and D and trimming were worked out from the DNA. The sample has about 160,000 clones on record, about 80% of them singletons. The ten largest clones take up approximately 1.5% of the sample.

At the junction V is shortened by 1 base and J by 4 bases, with 16 bases in between. The CDR3 holds 16 amino acids from the cysteine to the phenylalanine. Solely the CDR3 DNA is kept, with 48 bases framed from the first base. CDR1 SGHTA and CDR2 FQGNSA are derived from the germline V gene. The cohort was made up of several hundred healthy bone marrow donors. At the time of sampling, all cohort members were nominally healthy, though unrecorded immune exposures were likely present. The donor was CMV seropositive and was included in the group of around 300 seropositive cohort members. A peripheral blood sample was provided by each donor, and peripheral blood mononuclear cells were used for TCR beta sequencing. Genomic DNA was extracted from the blood cell samples with the Qiagen DNeasy Blood Extraction Kit. A note on this clone: This clone's antigen is unknown. No quality values exist for individual bases; no much larger clone is one base distant.

Overall study results and their limits: It was suggested by the authors that the approach could potentially be generalized to other disease states and immunological phenotypes. This cohort had only TCR beta chains sequenced, and the lack of alpha or paired-chain data limited which features could be detected. Because some donors lacked HLA typing at each locus, the association tests relied only on the typed subset. A further reported finding was that TCR beta sequences accurately predicted the HLA-A and HLA-B alleles for most subjects in the first cohort. A cluster of highly shared sequence variants was judged likely to represent a technical artifact of the sequencing pipeline. Because counts were too low, seventeen rarely observed V segments, including chromosome 9 orphons, were excluded from the earlier analysis of some 590 of the donors. CMV serostatus was the only immune exposure information available for the cohort. A total of roughly 160 TCR beta chains were listed by the study as associated with cytomegalovirus. A later genetic analysis reported fewer N-insertions in productive TCRs among donors in an Asian-associated ancestry cluster than the roughly 690-donor mean. Correlated functional status among segregating V segments might be attributable to linkage disequilibrium, but an unknown experimental factor could not be ruled out. Across donors, most TCR sequences were observed very rarely, whereas some public TCRs were present in many individuals. Broadly in line with IMGT annotations, most TCR beta V segments showed up in productive rearrangements about 90% or about 30% of the time in an earlier analysis of 587 of the donors. V-gene and J-gene trimming of TCR beta chains was associated with a missense DCLRE1C variant in a later genetic analysis, and the association was replicated in an independent cohort. Most CMV-associated TCR beta chains appeared to be HLA-restricted in a later analysis, and the HLA associations seemed to be driven largely by CMV exposure. At a false discovery rate of 0.05, a later analysis linked about 16,000 TCR beta sequences to specific HLA alleles. Cytomegalovirus status was reported to be diagnosed by the classifier with high specificity and sensitivity in both the original and validation cohorts. Some IMGT-functional V segments, including TRBV6-2 and TRBV6-3, could not be told apart with the 87-base-pair reads, so those segments were excluded. In a later analysis, HLA-associated TCR beta chains showed more clonal expansion and lower generation probabilities than non-associated chains that were equally common. Three of the identified cytomegalovirus-associated TCR beta chains were confirmed in vitro to be specific for cytomegalovirus antigens. Presence/absence analyses assumed roughly uniform sequencing depth across donors, an assumption that may not hold. When HLA alleles, especially DR and DQ, strongly co-occurred, attributing TCR associations to individual alleles was difficult. In a later analysis, the rate of TCR association differed among HLA loci, with DRB1 alleles having the most associated TCRs and HLA-C alleles having the fewest. According to a later analysis, parvovirus B19, influenza, CMV and Epstein-Barr virus appeared linked to several top co-occurrence clusters.

The sequenced sample consisted of PBMCs. The sequence links TRBV7-2 to TRBJ1-1, with TRBD1 perhaps the D gene, on 6 matching bases. This clonotype originated in a girl under 18 in good health and CMV-seropositive. The DNA is TGTGCCAGCAGCTTAGACCAGGGGATGGGCCGCACTGAAGCTTTCTTT. Its protein product is CASSLDQGMGRTEAFF.